This TCR beta chain was identified in a study of persistence of HIV-infected CD4 T cells. The study, taken as a whole, reports: Degenerate expanded CDR3beta sequences were enriched among CMV- and Gag-responding cells. Bulk TCR data could not be restricted to HIV-1-infected CMV-responding cells. CMV- and Gag-responding cells had lower TCRbeta richness than CD3/CD28-responding cells.

Sequencing used immunoSEQ version 4 in survey mode. Assay used: immunoSEQ multiplex PCR; TCRdb lists only in-frame clones, some missing. The table lists more than 35,000 clones, 91% of them singletons. A word on this clone: Its target is not known.

Cells were stimulated nonspecifically with anti-CD3/anti-CD28 magnetic beads. Responding CD4+ T cells were sorted by upregulation of both CD40 ligand and CD69. Donors had CD4+ T cell counts above 400 cells/uL and were CMV-seropositive. Trimming took 4 bases from V and 12 from J, leaving 15 bases between them. Germline V gives CDR1 LNHDA, CDR2 SQIVND (reference sequence). The CDR3 runs to 13 residues. The sample in question was CD4+ T cells sorted from PBMCs after approximately 19-hour stimulation, obtained from a patient who received antiretroviral therapy. The clonotype originates from an adult man with HIV who was CMV-seropositive. The rearrangement links TRBV19 to TRBJ1-4, with a weak D call TRBD1 (5 bases). CDR3 sequence: CASSTWTLSELFF. The DNA for the CDR3 is TGTGCCAGTAGTACCTGGACACTCTCGGAACTGTTTTTT.